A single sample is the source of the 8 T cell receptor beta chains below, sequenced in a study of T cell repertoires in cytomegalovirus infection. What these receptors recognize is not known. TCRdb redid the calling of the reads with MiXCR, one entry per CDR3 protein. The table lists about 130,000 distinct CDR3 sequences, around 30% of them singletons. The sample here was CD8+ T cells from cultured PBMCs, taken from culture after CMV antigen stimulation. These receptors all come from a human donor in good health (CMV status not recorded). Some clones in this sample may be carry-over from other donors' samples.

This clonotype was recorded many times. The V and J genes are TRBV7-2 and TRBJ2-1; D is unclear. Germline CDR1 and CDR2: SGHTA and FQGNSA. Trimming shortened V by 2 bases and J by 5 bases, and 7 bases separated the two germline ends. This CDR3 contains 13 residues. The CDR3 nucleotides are TGTGCCAGCAGCTTAAGTCGAAACAATGAGCAGTTCTTC. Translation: CASSLSRNNEQFF.

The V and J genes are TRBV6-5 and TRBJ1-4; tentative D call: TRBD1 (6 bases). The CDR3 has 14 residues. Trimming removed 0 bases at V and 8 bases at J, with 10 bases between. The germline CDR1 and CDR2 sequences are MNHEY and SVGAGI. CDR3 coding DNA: TGTGCCAGCAGTTACTCGGAGGGGGGGGAAAAACTGTTTTTT. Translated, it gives CASSYSEGGEKLFF.

The CDR3 DNA reads TGTGCCATCAGTGAGGAGCCAGGGCCTAACTATGGCTACACCTTC. This translates into CAISEEPGPNYGYTF. The chain recombines TRBV10-3 with TRBJ1-2; a possible D gene is TRBD1 (5 bases). Germline assignment: CDR1 ENHRY and CDR2 SYGVKD. The V end was cut by 2 bases, the J end by 0 bases, with 10 bases between. This CDR3 region has 15 residues.

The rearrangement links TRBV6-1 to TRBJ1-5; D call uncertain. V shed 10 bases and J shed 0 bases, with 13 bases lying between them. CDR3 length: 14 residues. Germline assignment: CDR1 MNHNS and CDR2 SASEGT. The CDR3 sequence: CATSLSYSNQPQHF. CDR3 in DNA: TGTGCCACAAGCCTATCCTATAGCAATCAGCCCCAGCATTTT.

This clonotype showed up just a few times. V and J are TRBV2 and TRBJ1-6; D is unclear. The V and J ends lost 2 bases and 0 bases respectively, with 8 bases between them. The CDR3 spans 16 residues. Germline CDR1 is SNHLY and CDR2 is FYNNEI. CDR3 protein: CASSERMNSYNSPLHF. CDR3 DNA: TGTGCCAGCAGTGAAAGGATGAACTCCTATAATTCACCCCTCCACTTT.

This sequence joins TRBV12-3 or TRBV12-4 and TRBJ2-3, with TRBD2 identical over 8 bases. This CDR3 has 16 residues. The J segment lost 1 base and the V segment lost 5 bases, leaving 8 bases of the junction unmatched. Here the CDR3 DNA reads TGTGCCAGCAGTCCTTCGGGGGGGGGAGGCACAGATACGCAGTATTTT. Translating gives CASSPSGGGGTDTQYF.

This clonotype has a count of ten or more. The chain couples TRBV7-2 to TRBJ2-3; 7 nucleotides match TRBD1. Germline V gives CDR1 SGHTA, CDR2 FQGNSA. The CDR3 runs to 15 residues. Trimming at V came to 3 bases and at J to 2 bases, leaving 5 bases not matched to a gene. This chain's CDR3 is CASSFRDSSTDTQYF. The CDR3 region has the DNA TGTGCCAGCAGCTTCCGGGACAGCTCCACAGATACGCAGTATTTT.

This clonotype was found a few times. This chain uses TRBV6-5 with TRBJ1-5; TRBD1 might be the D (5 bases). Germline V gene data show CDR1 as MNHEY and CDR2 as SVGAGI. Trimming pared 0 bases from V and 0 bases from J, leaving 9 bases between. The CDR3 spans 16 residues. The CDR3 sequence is CASSYSRQYSNQPQHF. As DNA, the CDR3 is TGTGCCAGCAGTTACTCGAGACAGTATAGCAATCAGCCCCAGCATTTT.